Below are 18 T cell receptor beta chains sequenced from a single sample in a study of blood T cell repertoires in COVID-19. Assay: immunoSEQ multiplex PCR; the TCRdb copy retains only in-frame clones and omits some. The table has 130,000 to 150,000 clones, roughly 88% seen once. The sample comprised PBMCs or T cells enriched from blood (not recorded which). The source of these receptors is a woman under 40 with acute COVID-19.

The chain recombines TRBV27 with TRBJ2-2, with 10 bases that match TRBD1. CDR1 and CDR2 from the germline V gene are MNHEY and SMNVEV (reference sequence). V trimming: 3 bases; J trimming: 4 bases; junction bases outside the gene matches: 5. This CDR3 has 16 amino acids. The CDR3 bases are TGTGCCAGCAGTTTTGGGGGACAGGGGAGCACCGGGGAGCTGTTTTTT. Amino acid sequence: CASSFGGQGSTGELFF.

The chain uses TRBV27 and TRBJ2-7; possibly TRBD2 for D (6 bases). Germline-derived CDR1 and CDR2 are MNHEY and SMNVEV (reference sequence). The CDR3 totals 15 residues. V gave up 6 bases and J gave up 2 bases, with 17 bases separating them. The CDR3 DNA sequence: TGTGCCAGCAGCTATCTCGGAGGGCAGACCTACGAGCAGTACTTC. This codes for CASSYLGGQTYEQYF.

This clone was seen just once. V and J are TRBV12-5 and TRBJ2-3; 7 bases fit TRBD2. Germline CDR1 LGHNT, CDR2 FRNRAP. The V segment lost 0 bases and the J segment 4 bases; nucleotides outside the gene matches: 13. The CDR3 extends over 18 amino acids. The CDR3: CASGLVPDGLSGADTQYF. CDR3 DNA sequence: TGTGCTAGTGGTTTGGTACCCGACGGGTTAAGCGGGGCAGATACGCAGTATTTT.

The chain has TRBV19 and TRBJ2-2, with 7 bases matching TRBD1. CDR3 size: 14 residues. The J segment lost 0 bases and the V segment lost 6 bases, leaving 1 base of the junction unmatched. The germline V gene encodes CDR1 LNHDA and CDR2 SQIVND (reference sequence). CDR3 bases: TGTGCCAGTAGGACAGGGTCGAACACCGGGGAGCTGTTTTTT. Its protein is CASRTGSNTGELFF.

Concerning this clone: The junction differs from germline at one of its ends, possibly a read error. The chain is built from TRBV2 and TRBJ2-6, with D perhaps matching TRBD1 (5 bases). Germline V CDR1 and CDR2: SNHLY, FYNNEI. The CDR3 totals 13 residues. DNA for the CDR3: TGTGCCGGCAGGGTTGGCGGGGCCAACGTCCTGACTTTC. Translated: CAGRVGGANVLTF.

The chain links TRBV27 to TRBJ2-7, with D perhaps TRBD1 (5 bases). The V gene's germline CDR1 is MNHEY and CDR2 SMNVEV (reference sequence). Trimming pared 6 bases from V and 9 bases from J, leaving 15 bases between. The CDR3 spans 12 residues. The chain's CDR3 is CASRAPTGAQYF. The CDR3 region has the DNA TGTGCCAGCAGAGCACCCACAGGTGCGCAGTACTTC.

This clone was seen only a few times. The V call is TRBV30, the J call TRBJ2-3, with 7 bases fitting TRBD1. V shed 5 bases, J shed 7 bases, and the junction held 15 bases outside the gene matches. Germline V gene data show CDR1 as GTSNPN and CDR2 as SVGIG (reference sequence). There are 15 residues in the CDR3. This CDR3 reads CAWALGRGLVNTQYF. CDR3 nucleotides: TGTGCCTGGGCCCTCGGTAGGGGGCTTGTGAATACGCAGTATTTT.

This clone occurred once. The chain recombines TRBV5-6 with TRBJ2-1; 8 nucleotides align to TRBD2. Per the germline V gene, CDR1 is SGHDT and CDR2 is YYEEEE. Trimming cost V 3 bases and J 0 bases; bases outside gene matches: 8. There are 17 residues in the CDR3. The CDR3 sequence: CASSWNTGTSSYNEQFF. In DNA form, the CDR3 reads TGTGCCAGCAGCTGGAATACCGGGACTAGCTCCTACAATGAGCAGTTCTTC. Based on the CDR3 plus reference TRBV5-6 and TRBJ2-1, the full variable domain is DAGVTQSPTHLIKTRGQQVTLRCSPKSGHDTVSWYQQALGQGPQFIFQYYEEEERQRGNFPDRFSGHQFPNYSSELNVNALLLGDSALYLCASSWNTGTSSYNEQFFGPGTRLTVL.

This chain uses TRBV6-5 with TRBJ2-7; a weak D match, TRBD1 (5 bases). The CDR3 is made up of 13 amino acids. Between the trimmed V and J ends, which lost 2 bases and 4 bases, there was a span of 9 bases. Germline values: CDR1 MNHEY, CDR2 SVGAGI. This CDR3 is CASSYRQGYEQYF. The DNA for the CDR3 is TGTGCCAGCAGTTACAGGCAGGGATACGAGCAGTACTTC.

This clone has only a few counts. The CDR3 DNA sequence: TGTGCCACCAGCAGATTGACAGGGGAGAGGCCTAATCAGCCCCAGCATTTT. This encodes CATSRLTGERPNQPQHF. The chain is built from TRBV15 and TRBJ1-5; 8 bases map to TRBD1. Germline CDR1 reads LNHNV; CDR2 reads YYDKDF (reference sequence). CDR3 length: 17 residues. V dropped 2 bases and J dropped 4; count of bases not matched to a gene: 10.

The rearrangement joins TRBV6-4 to TRBJ2-2; tentative D call: TRBD2 (5 bases). Germline assignment: CDR1 MRHNA and CDR2 SNTAGT. The CDR3 has 13 amino acids. Trimming took 6 bases from V and 2 from J, leaving 7 bases between them. The CDR3 region is CASSRDNTGELFF. CDR3 in DNA: TGTGCCAGCAGCCGGGATAACACCGGGGAGCTGTTTTTT.

This sequence joins TRBV27 and TRBJ1-6; 9 bases align to TRBD1. Unmatched junction bases numbered 4, after V lost 6 bases and J lost 7 bases. The CDR3 extends over 14 amino acids. Germline V gene data show CDR1 as MNHEY and CDR2 as SMNVEV (reference sequence). The CDR3 here is CASSLGTGNSPLHF. The CDR3 nucleotides read TGTGCCAGCAGCCTCGGGACAGGGAATTCACCCCTCCACTTT.

V gene TRBV20-1 combines with J gene TRBJ2-5; D gene uncertain. The CDR3 loop spans 11 amino acids. Trimming removed 3 bases at V and 2 bases at J, with 4 bases between. Germline values: CDR1 DFQATT, CDR2 SNEGSKA (reference sequence). The CDR3 sequence is CSASPQETQYF. The CDR3 DNA reads TGCAGTGCTAGCCCACAAGAGACCCAGTACTTC.

The V gene is TRBV9, the J gene TRBJ1-1; 11 bases line up with TRBD1. Germline V gene sequence: CDR1 SGDLS, CDR2 YYNGEE. The CDR3 contains 13 residues. V lost 0 bases, J lost 10 bases, and 2 bases stayed unmatched. DNA of the CDR3: TGTGCCAGCAGCGTAGAAGGGACAGGGGGAGCTTTCTTT. It specifies CASSVEGTGGAFF.

V usage is TRBV19 and J usage is TRBJ2-1; D is ambiguous. V shed 6 bases and J shed 2 bases, with 20 bases lying between them. CDR1 and CDR2 (germline): LNHDA, SQIVND (reference sequence). The CDR3 contains 17 residues. The CDR3 DNA reads as TGTGCCAGTAGCGGCGGTCCAGTGAGCGTACCCTACAATGAGCAGTTCTTC. As protein: CASSGGPVSVPYNEQFF.

The chain couples TRBV19 to TRBJ1-5, with D tentatively TRBD1 (5 bases). The CDR3 extends over 14 amino acids. The V end was cut by 9 bases, the J end by 6 bases, with 18 bases between. Germline-derived CDR1 and CDR2 are LNHDA and SQIVND (reference sequence). The CDR3 nucleotides are TGTGCCAGCCTTTCTACCGGGGGAAGTCAGCCCCAGCATTTT. Translation: CASLSTGGSQPQHF.

The chain couples TRBV19 to TRBJ2-2; D not certain. This CDR3 contains 12 residues. Trimming left V 10 bases short and J 3 bases short, with 9 bases between. Germline CDR1 and CDR2: LNHDA and SQIVND (reference sequence). The CDR3 DNA reads TGTGCCATCCGGAGATACACCGGGGAGCTGTTTTTT. Translating it yields CAIRRYTGELFF.

The chain joins TRBV28 to TRBJ1-5; 9 bases match TRBD1. This CDR3 is 17 amino acids long. Germline CDR1 is MDHEN and CDR2 is SYDVKM. Trimming cost V 4 bases and J 5 bases; bases outside gene matches: 12. Here the CDR3 reads CASSSPTGGFVDQPQHF. CDR3 DNA sequence: TGTGCCAGCAGTTCCCCGACAGGGGGATTTGTGGATCAGCCCCAGCATTTT.